This TCR beta chain emerged from a study of CD8 T cells in Susac syndrome. Germline CDR1 reads MDHEN; CDR2 reads SYDVKM. With 10 bases removed from V and 2 bases from J, the gap between germline ends came to 26 bases. The CDR3 loop spans 17 amino acids. With random hexamers, about 0.5 to 1 ug RNA was reverse transcribed. Using its own MiXCR run on the immunoSEQ multiplex PCR reads, TCRdb lists one record per CDR3 protein. Found here are about 120,000 distinct CDR3 sequences, 92% of them singletons; the top ten hold about 0.14%. The source material was CD4+ T cells from PBMCs. This rearrangement joins TRBV28 to TRBJ2-5; D tentatively fits TRBD1 or TRBD2 (6 bases each). This clonotype was obtained from a human donor in good health. The CDR3 nucleotides read TGTGCCACTTCGTCAAATAGGGGGAGGCTAAGGCAAGAGACCCAGTACTTC. It specifies CATSSNRGRLRQETQYF.